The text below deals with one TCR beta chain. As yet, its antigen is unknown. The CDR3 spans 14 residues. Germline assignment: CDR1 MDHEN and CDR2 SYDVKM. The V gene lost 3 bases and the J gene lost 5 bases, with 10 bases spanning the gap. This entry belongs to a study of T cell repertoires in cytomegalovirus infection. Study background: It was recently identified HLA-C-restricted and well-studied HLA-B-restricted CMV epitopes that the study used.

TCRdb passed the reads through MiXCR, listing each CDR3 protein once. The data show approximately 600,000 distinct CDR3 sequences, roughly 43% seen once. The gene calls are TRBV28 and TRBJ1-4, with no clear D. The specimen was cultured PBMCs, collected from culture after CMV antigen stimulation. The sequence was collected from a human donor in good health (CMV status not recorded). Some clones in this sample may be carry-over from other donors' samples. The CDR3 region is CASSFWPLNEKLFF. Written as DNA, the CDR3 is TGTGCCAGCAGTTTTTGGCCGCTCAATGAAAAACTGTTTTTT.